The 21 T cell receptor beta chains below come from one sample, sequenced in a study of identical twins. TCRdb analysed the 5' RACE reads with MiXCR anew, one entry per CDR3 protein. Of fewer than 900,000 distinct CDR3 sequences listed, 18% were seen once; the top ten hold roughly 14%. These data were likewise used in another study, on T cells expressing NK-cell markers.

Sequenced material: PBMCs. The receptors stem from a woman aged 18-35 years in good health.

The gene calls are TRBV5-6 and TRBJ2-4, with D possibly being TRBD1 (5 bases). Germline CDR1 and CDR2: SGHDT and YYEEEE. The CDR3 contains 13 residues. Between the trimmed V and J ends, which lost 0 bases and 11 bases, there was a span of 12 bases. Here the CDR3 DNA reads TGTGCCAGCAGCTTGGGGGGCGAACAGTTTCAGTACTTC. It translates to CASSLGGEQFQYF.

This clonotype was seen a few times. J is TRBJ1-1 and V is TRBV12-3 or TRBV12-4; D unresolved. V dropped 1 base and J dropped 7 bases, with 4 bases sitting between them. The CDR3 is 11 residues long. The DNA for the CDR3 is TGTGCCAGCAGTTTAGTTGATGAAGCTTTCTTT. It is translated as CASSLVDEAFF.

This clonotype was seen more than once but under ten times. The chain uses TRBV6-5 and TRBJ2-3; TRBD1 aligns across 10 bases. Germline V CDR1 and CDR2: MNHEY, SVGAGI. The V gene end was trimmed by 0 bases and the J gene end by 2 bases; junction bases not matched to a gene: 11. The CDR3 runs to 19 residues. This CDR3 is CASSYSGIGQGVNTDTQYF. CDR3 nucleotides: TGTGCCAGCAGTTACTCGGGGATTGGACAGGGGGTGAACACAGATACGCAGTATTTT.

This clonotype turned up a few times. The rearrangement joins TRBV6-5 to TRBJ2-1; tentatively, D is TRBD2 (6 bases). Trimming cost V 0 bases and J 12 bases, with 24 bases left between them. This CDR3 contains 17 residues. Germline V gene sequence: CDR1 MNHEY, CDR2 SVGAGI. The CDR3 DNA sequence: TGTGCCAGCAGTTACTCCATCCCTCTAGCGCCCCACGAGGGGCAGTTCTTC. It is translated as CASSYSIPLAPHEGQFF.

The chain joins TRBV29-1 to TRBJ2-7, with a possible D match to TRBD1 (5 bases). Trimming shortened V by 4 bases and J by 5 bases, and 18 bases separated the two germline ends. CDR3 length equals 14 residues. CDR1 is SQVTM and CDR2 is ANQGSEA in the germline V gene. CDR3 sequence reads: CSVVGPKGFNEQYF. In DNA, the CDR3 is TGCAGCGTTGTGGGGCCCAAAGGGTTCAACGAGCAGTACTTC.

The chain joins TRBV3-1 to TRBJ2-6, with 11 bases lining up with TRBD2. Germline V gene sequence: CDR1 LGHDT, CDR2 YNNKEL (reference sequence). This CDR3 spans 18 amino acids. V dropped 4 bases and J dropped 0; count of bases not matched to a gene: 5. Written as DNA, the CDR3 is TGTGCCAGCAGCCGTTCTAGCGGGGGGTCCTCTGGGGCCAACGTCCTGACTTTC. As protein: CASSRSSGGSSGANVLTF.

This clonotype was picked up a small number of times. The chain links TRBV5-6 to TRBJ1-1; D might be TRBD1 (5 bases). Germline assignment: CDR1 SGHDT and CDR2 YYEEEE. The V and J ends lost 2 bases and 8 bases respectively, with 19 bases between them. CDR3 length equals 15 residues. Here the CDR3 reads CASSFIRAEPGEAFF. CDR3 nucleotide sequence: TGTGCCAGCAGCTTCATCAGGGCGGAACCGGGCGAAGCTTTCTTT.

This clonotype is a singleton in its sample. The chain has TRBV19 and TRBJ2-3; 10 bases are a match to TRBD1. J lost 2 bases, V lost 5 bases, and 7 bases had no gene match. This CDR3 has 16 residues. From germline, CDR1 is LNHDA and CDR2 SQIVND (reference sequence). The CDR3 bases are TGTGCCAGTAGTCCCGACAGGGGGCCGCTCACAGATACGCAGTATTTT. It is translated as CASSPDRGPLTDTQYF.

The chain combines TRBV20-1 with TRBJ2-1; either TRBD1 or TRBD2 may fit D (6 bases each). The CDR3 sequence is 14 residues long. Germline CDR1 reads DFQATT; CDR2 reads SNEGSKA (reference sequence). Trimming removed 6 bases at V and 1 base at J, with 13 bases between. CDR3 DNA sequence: TGCAGTGCCCTGGAGGGGGGTTCCTACAATGAGCAGTTCTTC. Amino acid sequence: CSALEGGSYNEQFF.

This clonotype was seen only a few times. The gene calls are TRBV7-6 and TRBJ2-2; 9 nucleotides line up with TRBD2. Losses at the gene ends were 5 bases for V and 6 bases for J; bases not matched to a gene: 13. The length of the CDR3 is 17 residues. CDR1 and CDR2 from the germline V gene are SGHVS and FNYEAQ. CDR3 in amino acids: CASSPGGVAGVSGELFF. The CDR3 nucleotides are TGTGCCAGCAGCCCAGGAGGAGTAGCGGGGGTCTCCGGGGAGCTGTTTTTT.

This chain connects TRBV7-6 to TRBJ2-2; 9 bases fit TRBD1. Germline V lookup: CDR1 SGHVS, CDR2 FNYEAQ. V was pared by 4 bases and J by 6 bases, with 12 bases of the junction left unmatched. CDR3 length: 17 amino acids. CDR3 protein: CASSSWGQGLLSGELFF. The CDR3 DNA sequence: TGTGCCAGCAGCTCCTGGGGACAGGGCCTTTTATCCGGGGAGCTGTTTTTT.

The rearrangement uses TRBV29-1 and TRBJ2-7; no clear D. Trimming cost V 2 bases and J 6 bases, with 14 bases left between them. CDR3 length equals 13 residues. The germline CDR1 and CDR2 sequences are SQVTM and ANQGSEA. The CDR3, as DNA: TGCAGCGTTGAATCGGCCAGCCCGGTCGAGCAGTACTTC. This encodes CSVESASPVEQYF.

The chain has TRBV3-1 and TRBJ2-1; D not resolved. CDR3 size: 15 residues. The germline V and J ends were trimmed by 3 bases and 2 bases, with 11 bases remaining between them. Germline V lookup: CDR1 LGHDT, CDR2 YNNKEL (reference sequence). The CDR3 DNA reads TGTGCCAGCAGCCAGACCGAATCTGCCTACAATGAGCAGTTCTTC. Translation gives CASSQTESAYNEQFF.

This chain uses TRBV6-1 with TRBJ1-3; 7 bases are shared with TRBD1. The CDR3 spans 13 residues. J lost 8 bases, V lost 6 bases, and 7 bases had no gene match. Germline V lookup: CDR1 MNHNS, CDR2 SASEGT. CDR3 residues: CASRATGSDTIYF. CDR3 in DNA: TGTGCCAGCAGAGCGACAGGGAGTGACACCATATATTTT.

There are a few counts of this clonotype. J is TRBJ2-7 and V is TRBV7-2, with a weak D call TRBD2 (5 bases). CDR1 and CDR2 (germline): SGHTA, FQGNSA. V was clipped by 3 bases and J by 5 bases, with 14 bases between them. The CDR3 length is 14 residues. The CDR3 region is CASSFPGIGNEQYF. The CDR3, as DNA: TGTGCCAGCAGCTTTCCGGGGATCGGCAACGAGCAGTACTTC.

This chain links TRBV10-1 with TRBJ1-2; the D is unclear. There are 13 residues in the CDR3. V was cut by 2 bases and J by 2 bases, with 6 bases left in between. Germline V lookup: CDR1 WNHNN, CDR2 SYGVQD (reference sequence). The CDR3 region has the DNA TGCGCCAGCAGTGAGGGTCGGAACTATGGCTACACCTTC. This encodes CASSEGRNYGYTF.

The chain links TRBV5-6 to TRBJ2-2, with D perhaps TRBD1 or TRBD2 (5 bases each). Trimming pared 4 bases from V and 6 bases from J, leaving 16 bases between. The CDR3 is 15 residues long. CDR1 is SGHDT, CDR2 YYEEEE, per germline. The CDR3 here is CASSGTGTTPGELFF. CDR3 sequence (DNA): TGTGCCAGCAGCGGTACCGGGACCACTCCCGGGGAGCTGTTTTTT. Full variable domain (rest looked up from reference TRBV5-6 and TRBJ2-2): DAGVTQSPTHLIKTRGQQVTLRCSPKSGHDTVSWYQQALGQGPQFIFQYYEEEERQRGNFPDRFSGHQFPNYSSELNVNALLLGDSALYLCASSGTGTTPGELFFGEGSRLTVL.

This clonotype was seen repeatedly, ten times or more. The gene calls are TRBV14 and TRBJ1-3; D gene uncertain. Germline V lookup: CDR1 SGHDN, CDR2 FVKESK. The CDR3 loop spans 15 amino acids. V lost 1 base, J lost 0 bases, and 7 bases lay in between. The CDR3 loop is CASSQGGSSGNTIYF. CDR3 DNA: TGTGCCAGCAGCCAAGGTGGCAGCTCTGGAAACACCATATATTTT.

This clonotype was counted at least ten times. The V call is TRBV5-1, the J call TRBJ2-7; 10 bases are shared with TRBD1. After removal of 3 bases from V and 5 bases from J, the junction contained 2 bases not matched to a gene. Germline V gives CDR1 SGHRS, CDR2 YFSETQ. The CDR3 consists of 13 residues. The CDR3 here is CASSSGTGDEQYF. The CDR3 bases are TGCGCCAGCAGCTCCGGGACAGGGGACGAGCAGTACTTC.

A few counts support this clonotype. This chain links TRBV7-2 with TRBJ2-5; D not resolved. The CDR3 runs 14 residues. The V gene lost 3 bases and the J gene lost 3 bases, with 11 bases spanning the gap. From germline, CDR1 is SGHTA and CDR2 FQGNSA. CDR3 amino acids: CASSLGYRKETQYF. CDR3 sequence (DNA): TGTGCCAGCAGCTTGGGCTATCGGAAAGAGACCCAGTACTTC.

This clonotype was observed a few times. The CDR3 sequence is CASSYSDLWYEQYF. In DNA form, the CDR3 reads TGTGCCAGCAGTTACTCGGACCTCTGGTACGAGCAGTACTTC. The chain employs TRBV6-5 and TRBJ2-7; D unresolved. In germline, CDR1 is MNHEY, CDR2 SVGAGI. The CDR3 runs 14 residues. V shed 0 bases and J shed 4 bases, with 10 bases lying between them.